This T cell receptor (beta chain) stems from a study of T cell responses to AZD1222 COVID-19 vaccine. General study findings and limits: Females outnumbered males among donors, who were mostly white British; clonal diversity was possibly underestimated. Dominant CD4 TCR responses targeted spike regions 160-218 and 743-854.

This clone ranks as medium-sized. What it binds is not known. Clones were sequenced by immunoSEQ multiplex PCR, and TCRdb holds only the in-frame ones, with some missing. The sample consists of 100,000 to 150,000 clones, roughly nine tenths of them appearing once. The germline V gene has CDR1 MRHNA and CDR2 SNTAGT. V lost 5 bases, J lost 7 bases, and 9 bases stayed unmatched. CDR3 length: 16 amino acids. This clonotype originated in an adult in good health. This sequence joins TRBV6-4 and TRBJ1-6; 9 nucleotides agree with TRBD1. Sequences were derived from peripheral blood, sampled on day 0 of AZD1222 vaccination. In DNA form, the CDR3 reads TGTGCCAGCAGTCGAGAACCGGGACAGGGAAATTCACCCCTCCACTTT. It encodes CASSREPGQGNSPLHF.